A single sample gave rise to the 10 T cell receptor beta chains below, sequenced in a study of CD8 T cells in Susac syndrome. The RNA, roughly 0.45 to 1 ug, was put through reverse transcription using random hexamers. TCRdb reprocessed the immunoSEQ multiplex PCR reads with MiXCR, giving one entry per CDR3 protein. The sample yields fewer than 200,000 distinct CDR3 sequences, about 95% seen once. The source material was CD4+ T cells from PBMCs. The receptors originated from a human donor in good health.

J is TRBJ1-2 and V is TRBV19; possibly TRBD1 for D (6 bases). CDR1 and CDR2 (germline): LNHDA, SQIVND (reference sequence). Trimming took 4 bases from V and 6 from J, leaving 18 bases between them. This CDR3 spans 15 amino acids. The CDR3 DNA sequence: TGTGCCAGTAGTAGCAGAACCTCGGGGGCGAATGGCTACACCTTC. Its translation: CASSSRTSGANGYTF.

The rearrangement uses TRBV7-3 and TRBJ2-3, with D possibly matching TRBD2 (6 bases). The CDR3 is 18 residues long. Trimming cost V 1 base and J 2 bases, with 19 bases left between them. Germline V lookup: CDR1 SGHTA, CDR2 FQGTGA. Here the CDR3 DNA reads TGTGCCAGCAGCTTAAGCCTACTTCACGGAGGGCTCACAGATACGCAGTATTTT. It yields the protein CASSLSLLHGGLTDTQYF.

CDR3 in DNA: TGTGCCAGCAGCCACCTAGGACAGGGATTCGACGAGCAGTACTTC. Encoded protein: CASSHLGQGFDEQYF. The chain uses TRBV14 and TRBJ2-7, with 8 bases that match TRBD1. CDR3 length equals 15 residues. V trimming: 3 bases; J trimming: 5 bases; junction bases outside the gene matches: 9. Per the germline V gene, CDR1 is SGHDN and CDR2 is FVKESK.

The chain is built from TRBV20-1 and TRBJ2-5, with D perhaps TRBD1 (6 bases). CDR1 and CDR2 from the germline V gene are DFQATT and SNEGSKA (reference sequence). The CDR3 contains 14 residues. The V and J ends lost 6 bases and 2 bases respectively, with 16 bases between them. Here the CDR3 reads CSAYRGSQQETQYF. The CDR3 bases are TGCAGTGCCTATAGGGGGAGTCAGCAAGAGACCCAGTACTTC.

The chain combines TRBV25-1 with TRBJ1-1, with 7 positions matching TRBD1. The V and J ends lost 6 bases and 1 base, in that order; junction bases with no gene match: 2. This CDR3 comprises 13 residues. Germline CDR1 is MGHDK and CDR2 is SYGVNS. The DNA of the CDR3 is TGTGCCAGCAGACAGGGGACGAACACTGAAGCTTTCTTT. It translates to CASRQGTNTEAFF.

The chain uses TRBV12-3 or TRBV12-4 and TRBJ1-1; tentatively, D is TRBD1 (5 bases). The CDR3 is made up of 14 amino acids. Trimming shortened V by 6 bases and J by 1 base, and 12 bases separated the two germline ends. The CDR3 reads CASRGIGANTEAFF. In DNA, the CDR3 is TGTGCCAGCAGGGGGATAGGGGCGAACACTGAAGCTTTCTTT.

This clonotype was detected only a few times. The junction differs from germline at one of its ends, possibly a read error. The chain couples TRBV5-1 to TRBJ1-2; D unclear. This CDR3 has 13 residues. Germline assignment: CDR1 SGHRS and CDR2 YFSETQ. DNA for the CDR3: TGTGCCAGCAGCTTAGCATCCGGAGGTGGCTACACCTTC. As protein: CASSLASGGGYTF.

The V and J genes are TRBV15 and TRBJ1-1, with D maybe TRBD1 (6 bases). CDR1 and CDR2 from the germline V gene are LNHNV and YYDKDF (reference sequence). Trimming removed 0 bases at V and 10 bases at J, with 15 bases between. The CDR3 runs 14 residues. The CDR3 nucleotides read TGTGCCACCAGCAGAGATCGGGTCGGGACACGAGCTTTCTTT. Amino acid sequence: CATSRDRVGTRAFF.

CDR3 sequence reads: CAWSELSNTEAFF. The CDR3 coding sequence is TGTGCCTGGAGTGAGCTGTCGAACACTGAAGCTTTCTTT. The genes are TRBV30 and TRBJ1-1; D not resolved. Per germline, CDR1 GTSNPN and CDR2 SVGIG (reference sequence). This CDR3 has 13 residues. V was clipped by 1 base and J by 1 base, with 7 bases between them.

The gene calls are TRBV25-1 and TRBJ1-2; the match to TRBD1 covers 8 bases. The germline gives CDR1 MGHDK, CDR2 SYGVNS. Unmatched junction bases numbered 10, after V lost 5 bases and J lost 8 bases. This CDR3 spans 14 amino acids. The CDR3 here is CASSTGGKIGGYTF. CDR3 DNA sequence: TGTGCCAGCAGTACAGGGGGTAAAATCGGCGGCTACACCTTC.